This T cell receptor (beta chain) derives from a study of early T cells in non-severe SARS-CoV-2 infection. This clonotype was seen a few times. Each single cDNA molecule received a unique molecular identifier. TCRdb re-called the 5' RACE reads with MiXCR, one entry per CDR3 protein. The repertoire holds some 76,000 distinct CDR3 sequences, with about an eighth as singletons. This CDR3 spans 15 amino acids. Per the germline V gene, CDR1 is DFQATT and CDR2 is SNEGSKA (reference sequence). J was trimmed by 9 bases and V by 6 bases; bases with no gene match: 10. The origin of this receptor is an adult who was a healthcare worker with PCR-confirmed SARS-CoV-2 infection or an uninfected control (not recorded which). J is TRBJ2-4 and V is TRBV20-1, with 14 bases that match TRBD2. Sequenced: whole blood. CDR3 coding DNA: TGCAGTGCGCCGACTAGCGGGGGGGCCGGCGGCATTCAGTACTTC. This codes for CSAPTSGGAGGIQYF.